This T cell receptor beta chain is drawn from a study of control samples from healthy donors and cancer patients. The CDR3 runs to 14 residues. The junction had 5 bases not matched to a gene; V was cut back by 2 bases and J by 4 bases. The repertoire was sequenced with immunoSEQ multiplex PCR; TCRdb's copy has only in-frame clones and lacks some. Of 70,000 or so clones in the sample, 90% to 95% were seen once. Sequenced input: blood. The V and J genes are TRBV5-7 and TRBJ1-2, with 7 bases lining up with TRBD1. TRBV5-7 is given ORF status, its function remaining uncertain. This TCR derives from a middle-aged woman in good health. The CDR3 protein is CASSFKGACYGYTF. The CDR3 DNA sequence: TGTGCCAGCAGCTTCAAGGGGGCGTGCTATGGCTACACCTTC.